A selection of T cell receptor beta chains follows, all from one sample in a study of T cells in Graves' hyperthyroidism and ophthalmopathy. TCRdb called the multiplex PCR reads again in MiXCR, with one record for every CDR3 protein. Found here are 550,000 to 800,000 distinct CDR3 sequences, around 15% of them singletons; the top ten hold 15% to 17%. Sequenced material: blood. The origin of the receptors is a man aged 45 to 65 with Graves' hyperthyroidism. Both conserved end residues are part of each CDR3. Fields, in order: J gene, D gene, V gene, clone size, CDR3 DNA, CDR3 protein. The D gene is left open where the match is weak. Clone size is stated in some rows and not others, as once, few, many or a class when expanded.

>TRBJ2-1|TRBD2|TRBV7-9|-
TGTGCCAGCAGCTTAGCGCTTTCAGCGGGAGGGGGCTACGACAATGAGCAGTTCTTC
CASSLALSAGGGYDNEQFF
>TRBJ1-5|-|TRBV7-9|many
TGTGCCAGCAGCTTAGTGGGGAGGGGCAGCAATCAGCCCCAGCATTTT
CASSLVGRGSNQPQHF
>TRBJ2-1|-|TRBV5-1|many
TGCGCCAGCAGCTTGGGACCCGAACGATACAATGAGCAGTTCTTC
CASSLGPERYNEQFF
>TRBJ2-7|TRBD2|TRBV7-2|many
TGTGCCAGCAGCCCCCCCGGGGCGGGAGGGCTCTCCGAGCAGTACTTC
CASSPPGAGGLSEQYF
>TRBJ1-2|-|TRBV29-1|-
TGCAGCGTTGACTCGGGGGGCTTTAACTATGGCTACACCTTC
CSVDSGGFNYGYTF
>TRBJ2-3|-|TRBV6-2/TRBV6-3|-
TGTGCCAGCAGTTACCGCTCTCGCGTGGGGACAGATACGCAGTATTTT
CASSYRSRVGTDTQYF
>TRBJ1-2|TRBD1|TRBV4-1|few
TGCGCCAGCAGCCAGACAGGGGATGGCTACACCTTC
CASSQTGDGYTF
>TRBJ1-2|TRBD1|TRBV4-3|few
TGCGCCAGCAGCACCTGGACAGGGAACGACTATGGCTACACCTTC
CASSTWTGNDYGYTF
>TRBJ1-5|TRBD1|TRBV7-9|-
TGTGCCAGCAGCCTCGGGACAGGGGGCGCGGGGCAGCCCCAGCATTTT
CASSLGTGGAGQPQHF
>TRBJ2-1|-|TRBV20-1|few
TGCAGTGCTGGAGACTCCTATGAGCAGTTCTTC
CSAGDSYEQFF
>TRBJ2-5|-|TRBV11-1|many
TGTGCCAGCAGTTTACCCCTGTCGACAGGGCGGGGGGAGACCCAGTACTTC
CASSLPLSTGRGETQYF
>TRBJ2-7|-|TRBV29-1|-
TGCAGCGTGGGAGATCCCCACGAGCAGTACTTC
CSVGDPHEQYF
>TRBJ2-1|-|TRBV20-1|many
TGCAGTGTAACAGGGAGCTCCTACAATGAGCAGTTCTTC
CSVTGSSYNEQFF
>TRBJ2-7|-|TRBV10-3|many
TGTGCCATCAGTGAGTCTGGAATCGGCGAGCAGTACTTC
CAISESGIGEQYF
>TRBJ1-3|TRBD1|TRBV9|-
TGTGCCAGCAGCGTAGGGGACAGGGGGCCCGGAAACACCATATATTTT
CASSVGDRGPGNTIYF
>TRBJ1-2|TRBD1|TRBV7-2|-
TGTGCCAGCAGCTGGACAGGGGGACGGTCTGGCTACACCTTC
CASSWTGGRSGYTF
>TRBJ2-5|TRBD2|TRBV6-1|few
TGTGCCAGCAGTTCGACTAGCGCTCAAGAGACCCAGTACTTC
CASSSTSAQETQYF
>TRBJ1-5|TRBD1|TRBV28|-
TGTGCCAGCAGTAACACCGGACAGGGCCATCAGCCCCAGCATTTT
CASSNTGQGHQPQHF
>TRBJ1-1|-|TRBV20-1|-
TGCAGTGCTAGTGGGTTCACAGGGAGCACTGAAGCTTTCTTT
CSASGFTGSTEAFF
>TRBJ2-5|TRBD1|TRBV19|few
TGTGCCAGTAGTATCTGGACAGGGGGCGACGTTCGAGAGACCCAGTACTTC
CASSIWTGGDVRETQYF
>TRBJ2-1|TRBD2|TRBV9|many
TGTGCCAGCAGCGCCATAGCGGGGGGGCTCAATGAGCAGTTCTTC
CASSAIAGGLNEQFF
>TRBJ2-1|TRBD2|TRBV27|many
TGTGCCAGCAGTACCCGGACTAGCGGGAGTTTTATGGAGTTCTTC
CASSTRTSGSFMEFF
>TRBJ2-7|TRBD1|TRBV29-1|few
TGCAGCGCCGGTACCGGGACAGGGGGCGAGCAGTACTTC
CSAGTGTGGEQYF
>TRBJ2-7|-|TRBV28|many
TGTGCCAGCAGTTCGACCAGGGCCACCTACGAGCAGTACTTC
CASSSTRATYEQYF
>TRBJ1-1|-|TRBV20-1|many
TGCAGTGCTAGAGATCAACACGGAAAAGGAGAGACTGAAGCTTTCTTT
CSARDQHGKGETEAFF
>TRBJ2-1|-|TRBV28|-
TGTGCCAGCAGTTTAGCGGGGCCCCCAGGTGAGCAGTTCTTC
CASSLAGPPGEQFF
>TRBJ1-1|-|TRBV12-3/TRBV12-4|many
TGTGCCAGCAGTTTAGTGGGCTCCACTGAAGCTTTCTTT
CASSLVGSTEAFF
>TRBJ1-2|-|TRBV7-2|few
TGTGCCAGCAGCTCCCAGGGGTTGAAGACTAACTATGGCTACACCTTC
CASSSQGLKTNYGYTF
>TRBJ2-1|TRBD1|TRBV7-3|-
TGTGCCAGCAGCTTAAATTGGGGACAGGGGGCAAATGGGCAGTTCTTC
CASSLNWGQGANGQFF
>TRBJ2-7|TRBD2|TRBV28|few
TGTGCCAGTGATGGGCGGGAGACCTACGAGCAGTACTTC
CASDGRETYEQYF
>TRBJ2-5|TRBD2|TRBV6-1|many
TGTGCCAGCAGAGACGGGACTAGCGGGATAGAGACCCAGTACTTC
CASRDGTSGIETQYF
>TRBJ2-1|TRBD2|TRBV27|many
TGTGCCAGCAGTTTCAAAGCGGGAGGCTACAATGAGCAGTTCTTC
CASSFKAGGYNEQFF
>TRBJ1-6|-|TRBV11-3|-
TGTGCCAGCAGCTCTCCAACGTCGGGTTCACCCCTCCACTTT
CASSSPTSGSPLHF
>TRBJ2-7|TRBD2|TRBV2|many
TGTGCCAGCAGCTGGACTAGCGGGAGGGCCGAGCAGTACTTC
CASSWTSGRAEQYF
>TRBJ2-2|-|TRBV7-9|-
TGTGCCAGCAGCTCCGGGGGGCCTGACACCGGGGAGCTGTTTTTT
CASSSGGPDTGELFF
>TRBJ2-7|-|TRBV20-1|-
TGCAGTGCTAGATCATCAGCGGGTTTTTACGAGCAGTACTTC
CSARSSAGFYEQYF
>TRBJ2-3|-|TRBV29-1|-
TGCAGCGTTGAAACAGGGACGATCGCAGATACGCAGTATTTT
CSVETGTIADTQYF
>TRBJ1-1|-|TRBV6-5|few
TGTGCCAGCAGTTACTCGCTGACGAGGGCTTTCTTT
CASSYSLTRAFF
>TRBJ1-6|-|TRBV20-1|-
TGCAGTGCTAAAGGCAGGGATACCGGTTCACCCCTCCACTTT
CSAKGRDTGSPLHF
>TRBJ1-1|-|TRBV9|-
TGTGCCAGCAGCCCCCGATTCGGAGGGCTGGCTGAAGCTTTCTTT
CASSPRFGGLAEAFF
>TRBJ1-1|-|TRBV6-1|few
TGTGCCAGCACCGCGACACAGAACACTGAAGCTTTCTTT
CASTATQNTEAFF
>TRBJ2-7|-|TRBV5-1|few
TGCGCCAGCAGCCCCACAACCTCTTCCTACGAGCAGTACTTC
CASSPTTSSYEQYF
>TRBJ2-1|-|TRBV20-1|few
TGCAGTGCCCCCCCGGGGAGGTCCTACAATGAGCAGTTCTTC
CSAPPGRSYNEQFF
>TRBJ2-1|-|TRBV9|many
TGTGCCAGCAGCGTAAGAATCGGATCGCGGGACAATGAGCAGTTCTTC
CASSVRIGSRDNEQFF
>TRBJ1-2|-|TRBV28|many
TGTGCCAGCAGAGTAGAACGGAATAATGGCTACACCTTC
CASRVERNNGYTF
>TRBJ2-3|-|TRBV12-3/TRBV12-4|many
TGTGCCAGCAGTTCTTCCGATTTCGATACGCAGTATTTT
CASSSSDFDTQYF
>TRBJ2-5|TRBD1|TRBV27|many
TGTGCCAGCAGCACAACGACAGGGGGCGCGGAGACCCAGTACTTC
CASSTTTGGAETQYF